A selection of T cell receptor beta chains follows, all from one sample in a study of monozygotic twins with inflammatory bowel disease. TCRdb re-called the 5' RACE reads and catalogs CDR3 proteins one per entry, DNA excluded. The sample data list fewer than 150,000 distinct CDR3 sequences. Sequencing input: blood. The receptors here all came from a human donor with ulcerative colitis or Crohn's disease, or a healthy co-twin of an affected twin (not recorded which). Both conserved end residues are part of each CDR3.

v_call	j_call	cdr3_aa
TRBV30	TRBJ2-3	CAWSAFIGAEDTQYF
TRBV20-1	TRBJ2-1	CSARAGGPSSYNEQFF
TRBV30	TRBJ1-4	CAWSVRGSPLEKLFF
TRBV5-1	TRBJ1-1	CASSQTVMNTEAFF
TRBV12-3/TRBV12-4	TRBJ1-2	CASSFRSGSYGYTF
TRBV5-1	TRBJ2-7	CASSQGLAINEQYF
TRBV20-1	TRBJ2-3	CSAIKQRVGDTQYF
TRBV7-2	TRBJ2-1	CASSIRSNTYNEQFF
TRBV15	TRBJ1-3	CATTRASGNTIYF
TRBV20-1	TRBJ2-7	CSASWGAAAYEQYF
TRBV13	TRBJ2-7	CASSHRRGASYEQYF
TRBV29-1	TRBJ2-7	CSVTGTSYEQYF
TRBV20-1	TRBJ2-7	CSARSRPWDEQYF
TRBV6-5	TRBJ1-3	CASSFSTGTSGNTIYF
TRBV7-2	TRBJ2-2	CASSVTGTAAIGELFF
TRBV18	TRBJ1-1	CASSQQRNTEAFF
TRBV7-3	TRBJ1-6	CASSLSRGNSPLHF
TRBV7-2	TRBJ1-3	CASSLVGTAGNTIYF
TRBV6-5	TRBJ2-1	CATTGGYNEQFF
TRBV12-3/TRBV12-4	TRBJ1-1	CASSNRGREAFF
TRBV6-1	TRBJ1-6	CASTPPRSSYNSPLHF
TRBV5-1	TRBJ2-3	CASSLGQHSTDTQYF
TRBV18	TRBJ1-3	CASSPETGLSGNTIYF
TRBV19	TRBJ1-5	CATSDRGLVQPQHF
TRBV6-6	TRBJ1-2	CASSYVGTNYGYTF
TRBV7-2	TRBJ2-1	CASRKPGQNYNEQFF
TRBV10-3	TRBJ2-1	CAISESTAPPTMKQFF
TRBV5-5	TRBJ2-3	CASSSGQGKERATDTQYF
TRBV12-3/TRBV12-4	TRBJ2-3	CASSLAFGTPSTDTQYF
TRBV5-1	TRBJ2-2	CASSLDAMTGELFF
TRBV6-2/TRBV6-3	TRBJ2-7	CASTKPPTFNEQYF
TRBV5-1	TRBJ2-2	CASTVSGDRNTGELFF
TRBV5-1	TRBJ2-7	CASSFRDNSYEQYF
TRBV5-1	TRBJ2-5	CASSFNTGEQETQYF
TRBV5-1	TRBJ1-1	CASSLSMNTEAFF
TRBV6-4	TRBJ1-6	CASRPTTGTGGRNGNSPLHF
TRBV7-2	TRBJ2-3	CASSPQGGTSTDTQYF
TRBV20-1	TRBJ2-2	CSATGAGIAGELFF
TRBV18	TRBJ2-7	CASSPLEAYEQYF
TRBV6-1	TRBJ1-1	CASSEQGEDTEAFF
TRBV6-2/TRBV6-3	TRBJ2-5	CASSSSGTVHPNQYF
TRBV12-3/TRBV12-4	TRBJ1-1	CASSPAVGAKNTEAFF
TRBV11-2	TRBJ1-3	CASSTIGTGRGISGNTIYF